The 30 T cell receptor beta chains in this list originate from one sample, sequenced in a study of control samples from healthy donors and cancer patients. Method: immunoSEQ multiplex PCR; TCRdb's copy keeps in-frame clones and lacks some. The sample includes 150,000 or so clones, more than 80% of them seen just once. What was sequenced was blood. Every receptor here comes from a man in his forties or fifties in good health.

The chain joins TRBV2 to TRBJ2-3, with D perhaps TRBD2 (6 bases). Germline values: CDR1 SNHLY, CDR2 FYNNEI. Trimming pared 4 bases from V and 0 bases from J, leaving 11 bases between. This CDR3 comprises 15 residues. The CDR3 DNA reads as TGTGCCAGCAGTGTTGTCGGGGGTAGCACAGATACGCAGTATTTT. This sequence encodes CASSVVGGSTDTQYF.

The gene calls are TRBV27 and TRBJ1-2, with 7 bases lining up with TRBD1. Germline V gene sequence: CDR1 MNHEY, CDR2 SMNVEV (reference sequence). J was trimmed by 2 bases and V by 5 bases; bases with no gene match: 11. CDR3 length: 16 amino acids. CDR3 protein: CASSRSPGQANYGYTF. The CDR3 DNA reads TGTGCCAGCAGTCGATCCCCCGGACAGGCCAACTATGGCTACACCTTC.

The chain couples TRBV19 to TRBJ1-2, with a weak D call TRBD1 (5 bases). Germline V gene sequence: CDR1 LNHDA, CDR2 SQIVND (reference sequence). V lost 3 bases and J 4 bases, leaving 9 bases between the germline ends. The length of the CDR3 is 13 residues. The CDR3 nucleotides are TGTGCCAGTAGTATCACAGGCTCCTATGGCTACACCTTC. This translates into CASSITGSYGYTF.

This chain links TRBV11-2 with TRBJ2-5; D unclear. Germline assignment: CDR1 SGHAT and CDR2 FQNNGV. The CDR3 has 13 amino acids. V lost 1 base and J lost 0, with 3 bases in between. CDR3 bases: TGTGCCAGCAGCTTAGGGTACCAAGAGACCCAGTACTTC. This encodes CASSLGYQETQYF.

This clone has more than one count but fewer than ten. The chain has TRBV2 and TRBJ1-1; D may be TRBD1 (5 bases). This CDR3 has 13 residues. CDR1 is SNHLY and CDR2 is FYNNEI in the germline V gene. Trimming took off 5 bases at V and 0 bases at J, with 7 bases between the two ends. Here the CDR3 reads CASSQGMNTEAFF. The CDR3 DNA follows: TGTGCCAGCAGTCAGGGAATGAACACTGAAGCTTTCTTT.

The chain links TRBV28 to TRBJ2-4; tentatively, D is TRBD1 (5 bases). Germline CDR1 reads MDHEN; CDR2 reads SYDVKM. Deletions cut 9 bases from V and 1 base from J, with 16 bases between. CDR3 length: 15 amino acids. The CDR3 nucleotides are TGTGCCAGTGGGGCCTCCCGGCCGGCCAAAAACATTCAGTACTTC. Encoded protein: CASGASRPAKNIQYF. Based on the CDR3 plus reference TRBV28 and TRBJ2-4, the full variable domain is DVKVTQSSRYLVKRTGEKVFLECVQDMDHENMFWYRQDPGLGLRLIYFSYDVKMKEKGDIPEGYSVSREKKERFSLILESASTNQTSMYLCASGASRPAKNIQYFGAGTRLSVL.

The sample holds one count of this clone. The chain combines TRBV6-5 with TRBJ2-1, with a possible D match to TRBD2 (6 bases). This CDR3 has 13 amino acids. The ends were cut back, 11 bases at V and 8 bases at J, with 19 bases in the middle. The germline V gene has CDR1 MNHEY and CDR2 SVGAGI. The CDR3 loop is CALRRAGWDEQFF. The CDR3 region has the DNA TGTGCCCTACGCCGCGCGGGGTGGGATGAGCAGTTCTTC.

The chain recombines TRBV2 with TRBJ1-5, with no clear D. This CDR3 is 9 amino acids long. Germline V gene lookup returns CDR1 SNHLY and CDR2 FYNNEI. Trimming removed 8 bases at V and 7 bases at J, with 3 bases between. The CDR3 DNA reads as TGTGCCAGCGGGCAGCCCCAGCATTTT. Translation gives CASGQPQHF.

This chain connects TRBV27 to TRBJ2-1; D gene ambiguous. The CDR3 loop spans 12 amino acids. The germline gives CDR1 MNHEY, CDR2 SMNVEV (reference sequence). Trimming took 0 bases from V and 6 from J, leaving 3 bases between them. The DNA for the CDR3 is TGTGCCAGCAGTTTATCGGGCAATGAGCAGTTCTTC. It yields the protein CASSLSGNEQFF.

This chain uses TRBV25-1 with TRBJ1-6; D may be TRBD1 (5 bases). Deletions cut 5 bases from V and 9 bases from J, with 14 bases between. CDR3 length: 14 residues. CDR1 is MGHDK, CDR2 SYGVNS, per germline. CDR3 sequence reads: CASSTGLDRSPLHF. The CDR3 DNA reads as TGTGCCAGCAGTACGGGACTCGACCGTTCACCCCTCCACTTT.

The chain joins TRBV5-6 to TRBJ2-5; the D call may be TRBD1 or TRBD2 (5 bases each). Germline-derived CDR1 and CDR2 are SGHDT and YYEEEE. This CDR3 is built from 13 residues. Trimming cost V 6 bases and J 7 bases, with 16 bases left between them. The CDR3 here is CASNQGPRVTQYF. The CDR3 nucleotides read TGTGCCAGCAACCAGGGACCTCGGGTGACCCAGTACTTC. The complete variable domain, with remaining parts taken from reference TRBV5-6 and TRBJ2-5, reads DAGVTQSPTHLIKTRGQQVTLRCSPKSGHDTVSWYQQALGQGPQFIFQYYEEEERQRGNFPDRFSGHQFPNYSSELNVNALLLGDSALYLCASNQGPRVTQYFGPGTRLLVL.

This clone was detected only once. The chain recombines TRBV6-5 with TRBJ2-7; D is tentatively TRBD1 or TRBD2 (5 bases each). The CDR3 has 13 amino acids. V gave up 5 bases and J gave up 5 bases, with 13 bases separating them. The germline gives CDR1 MNHEY, CDR2 SVGAGI. The CDR3 bases are TGTGCCAGCAGTCGACGATTGGGGGACGAGCAGTACTTC. Translating gives CASSRRLGDEQYF.

This chain uses TRBV10-2 with TRBJ2-7; D is uncertain. V dropped 4 bases and J dropped 1 base, with 5 bases sitting between them. Germline lookup yields CDR1 WSHSY and CDR2 SAAADI. The CDR3 spans 12 residues. The CDR3 here is CASSGASYEQYF. The DNA of the CDR3 is TGCGCCAGCAGTGGGGCTTCCTACGAGCAGTACTTC.

The chain is built from TRBV5-1 and TRBJ2-1; 7 bases fit TRBD1. V shed 2 bases and J 4 bases; nucleotides not matched to a gene: 9. From germline, CDR1 is SGHRS and CDR2 YFSETQ. CDR3 length: 16 amino acids. CDR3 bases: TGCGCCAGCAGCTTCCAAACTCTGACAGGGTACAATGAGCAGTTCTTC. Translated, it gives CASSFQTLTGYNEQFF. Using reference TRBV5-1 and TRBJ2-1 for the parts outside the CDR3, the full variable domain is KAGVTQTPRYLIKTRGQQVTLSCSPISGHRSVSWYQQTPGQGLQFLFEYFSETQRNKGNFPGRFSGRQFSNSRSEMNVSTLELGDSALYLCASSFQTLTGYNEQFFGPGTRLTVL.

This clone was observed a single time. This chain links TRBV7-2 with TRBJ1-1; D is unresolved. Trimming took off 3 bases at V and 4 bases at J, with 12 bases between the two ends. There are 14 residues in the CDR3. Germline V CDR1 and CDR2: SGHTA, FQGNSA. CDR3 in amino acids: CASSFPRAGTEAFF. Here the CDR3 DNA reads TGTGCCAGCAGCTTCCCCCGGGCGGGCACTGAAGCTTTCTTT. Filled out from reference TRBV7-2 and TRBJ1-1, the complete variable domain reads GAGVSQSPSNKVTEKGKDVELRCDPISGHTALYWYRQSLGQGLEFLIYFQGNSAPDKSGLPSDRFSAERTGGSVSTLTIQRTQQEDSAVYLCASSFPRAGTEAFFGQGTRLTVV.

The chain combines TRBV5-1 with TRBJ1-4; D may be TRBD1 (5 bases). Trimming took 1 base from V and 7 from J, leaving 11 bases between them. Germline CDR1 reads SGHRS; CDR2 reads YFSETQ. The CDR3 runs to 14 residues. The chain's CDR3 is CASSLSQGREKLFF. In DNA form, the CDR3 reads TGCGCCAGCAGCTTGTCCCAGGGACGTGAAAAACTGTTTTTT.

This rearrangement joins TRBV19 to TRBJ1-4, with no clear D. V shed 0 bases and J shed 8 bases, with 16 bases lying between them. In germline, CDR1 is LNHDA, CDR2 SQIVND (reference sequence). The CDR3 sequence is 16 residues long. The CDR3 nucleotides are TGTGCCAGTAGTATAGATTTAGGGATGATTTCGGAAAAACTGTTTTTT. This gives the protein CASSIDLGMISEKLFF.

The J gene is TRBJ1-4, the V gene TRBV28; possibly TRBD1 for D (5 bases). The CDR3 spans 14 residues. Trimming shortened V by 3 bases and J by 7 bases, and 12 bases separated the two germline ends. Per the germline V gene, CDR1 is MDHEN and CDR2 is SYDVKM. The CDR3 nucleotides read TGTGCCAGCAGTTTTCGGGGGGAAGTTGAAAAACTGTTTTTT. Translating gives CASSFRGEVEKLFF.

V usage is TRBV14 and J usage is TRBJ1-1; maybe TRBD1 (6 bases). Germline CDR1 and CDR2: SGHDN and FVKESK. The CDR3 has 13 amino acids. V was shortened by 4 bases and J by 5 bases, with 11 bases between the two germline ends. Here the CDR3 DNA reads TGTGCCAGCAGCCTCACAGGGCGGACTGAAGCTTTCTTT. Residues: CASSLTGRTEAFF.

CDR3 sequence: CASSSSAGVYNEQFF. The CDR3 DNA follows: TGTGCCAGCTCGTCCTCAGCGGGGGTATACAATGAGCAGTTCTTC. The V gene is TRBV18, the J gene TRBJ2-1; 8 bases fit TRBD2. The CDR3 runs to 15 residues. Germline CDR1 and CDR2: KGHSH and LQKENI. V shed 6 bases and J 4 bases; nucleotides not matched to a gene: 8. Using reference TRBV18 and TRBJ2-1 for the parts outside the CDR3, the full variable domain is NAGVMQNPRHLVRRRGQEARLRCSPMKGHSHVYWYRQLPEEGLKFMVYLQKENIIDESGMPKERFSAEFPKEGPSILRIQQVVRGDSAAYFCASSSSAGVYNEQFFGPGTRLTVL.

The chain has TRBV19 and TRBJ2-4; the match to TRBD2 covers 10 bases. Germline CDR1 reads LNHDA; CDR2 reads SQIVND (reference sequence). With V trimmed by 6 bases and J by 0 bases, 14 bases remained unmatched. CDR3 length: 19 residues. Here the CDR3 reads CASSPFLLAGAVAKNIQYF. The CDR3 region has the DNA TGTGCCAGTAGCCCATTTCTCCTAGCGGGGGCCGTAGCCAAAAACATTCAGTACTTC.

The chain combines TRBV7-8 with TRBJ1-1, with D unresolved. CDR3 size: 14 residues. The V gene lost 1 base and the J gene lost 0 bases, with 6 bases spanning the gap. From germline, CDR1 is SGHVS and CDR2 FQNEAQ. The CDR3 loop is CASSLGQLNTEAFF. CDR3 sequence (DNA): TGTGCCAGCAGCTTAGGGCAGCTGAACACTGAAGCTTTCTTT.

This chain links TRBV19 with TRBJ2-7; 7 bases fit TRBD1. J lost 7 bases, V lost 4 bases, and 1 base had no gene match. Germline assignment: CDR1 LNHDA and CDR2 SQIVND (reference sequence). CDR3 size: 11 residues. CDR3 loop: CASSKGQEQYF. In nucleotides, the CDR3 is TGTGCCAGTAGTAAGGGACAGGAGCAGTACTTC.

This chain links TRBV2 with TRBJ1-2; D ambiguous. The CDR3 spans 14 residues. Germline CDR1 SNHLY, CDR2 FYNNEI. Deletions cut 9 bases from V and 0 bases from J, with 14 bases between. CDR3: CASALSGANYGYTF. The CDR3 nucleotides read TGTGCCAGTGCCCTCAGCGGGGCTAACTATGGCTACACCTTC.

The chain links TRBV7-8 to TRBJ1-2; the D gene is possibly TRBD1 (5 bases). Germline CDR1 reads SGHVS; CDR2 reads FQNEAQ. The length of the CDR3 is 14 residues. The germline V and J ends were trimmed by 1 base and 3 bases, with 9 bases remaining between them. The CDR3 nucleotides are TGTGCCAGCAGCTTAGGGGCAGGGCACTATGGCTACACCTTC. Translation gives CASSLGAGHYGYTF.

This chain uses TRBV12-3 or TRBV12-4 with TRBJ2-2, with D perhaps TRBD1 (6 bases). V was shortened by 6 bases and J by 7 bases, with 9 bases between the two germline ends. The CDR3 has 12 residues. CDR3 loop: CASRRTVGELFF. The CDR3 region has the DNA TGTGCCAGCAGAAGGACAGTCGGGGAGCTGTTTTTT.

The chain couples TRBV7-8 to TRBJ1-3; no reliable D call. Germline V gene lookup returns CDR1 SGHVS and CDR2 FQNEAQ. The ends were cut back, 6 bases at V and 4 bases at J, with 13 bases in the middle. The CDR3 is 14 residues long. For the CDR3, the DNA is TGTGCCAGCAGGGAAGGATCCGGGGGAAACACCATATATTTT. It is translated as CASREGSGGNTIYF.

J is TRBJ2-1 and V is TRBV6-5, with D hard to call. With 7 bases removed from V and 4 bases from J, the gap between germline ends came to 11 bases. The CDR3 totals 13 residues. Germline-derived CDR1 and CDR2 are MNHEY and SVGAGI. The CDR3 protein is CASNSRSYNEQFF. As DNA, the CDR3 is TGTGCCAGCAACTCCCGTAGTTACAATGAGCAGTTCTTC.

The CDR3 sequence is CASSLLDRGSPLHF. CDR3 bases: TGTGCCAGCAGCTTACTGGACAGGGGGTCTCCCCTCCACTTT. The gene calls are TRBV13 and TRBJ1-6; 10 bases map to TRBD1. V lost 2 bases, J lost 13 bases, and 5 bases stayed unmatched. Germline assignment: CDR1 PRHDT and CDR2 FYEKMQ (reference sequence). This CDR3 comprises 14 residues.

The J gene is TRBJ1-5, the V gene TRBV5-6; 9 bases match TRBD1. V shed 2 bases, J shed 0 bases, and the junction held 9 bases outside the gene matches. This CDR3 is 18 amino acids long. Germline V CDR1 and CDR2: SGHDT, YYEEEE. Here the CDR3 DNA reads TGTGCCAGCAGCTTAGACAGGGGGTTATCGGATAGCAATCAGCCCCAGCATTTT. Translating it yields CASSLDRGLSDSNQPQHF.